This T cell receptor beta chain stems from a study of human T cells and chemical hapten exposure (dated by TCRdb to the early 2020s). Background on the whole study: For sensitization, 2% DPC in acetone was applied to a roughly 2 cm by roughly 2 cm area of upper inner arm skin. Patch testing on the upper back used Finn chambers containing 0.01% DPC, with scoring done after 6 days according to International Contact Dermatitis Research Group standards. Alopecia areata with under or over 50% scalp involvement, alopecia totalis and alopecia universalis were represented in the patient cohort, which was mostly female. Twenty-nine alopecia patients provided blood for TCR sequencing at one to four time points (pre-sensitization, 2, 6 and 24 weeks). The libraries were sequenced as a pool, and the TCR yield per sample differed mostly because of small variations in library volumes within the pool. In alopecia patients, the study followed how the peripheral blood TCR repertoire changed in vivo over primary and secondary sensitization to diphenylcyclopropenone (DPC), a hapten. Patients additionally received weekly therapeutic DPC doses to the scalp throughout the approximately 24-week study period. Patient blood was sampled pre-sensitization (week 0) and at 2, 6 and about 24 weeks after DPC sensitization. Overall study outcomes, separate from this receptor: No change with DPC sensitization was found in the number of TCRs above 1 in 1000 frequency, and no evidence of global repertoire structure alterations was found. Patch test score correlated positively with the number of PT1 expanded TCRs, reaching significance at thresholds 8, 16 and 32 but not at 4. Compared with pre-sensitization or healthy control sets, expanded TCRs formed significantly more large CDR3 similarity clusters, which is consistent with antigen-driven responses. Because every patient had alopecia, a presumed autoimmune disease, the patients' immune response might differ from that of healthy individuals. After repeated subsampling, the strength of the expansion versus patch-test correlation and the threshold at which it became significant changed.

The protocol used for the library was RACE. Sequencing used a NextSeq 500. During library preparation, unique molecular identifiers were attached to individual cDNA molecules so that TCRs could be counted quantitatively and reproducibly. Both TCR alpha and TCR beta chains were sequenced from each blood RNA sample. In the original analysis: A median of about 87,000 TCRs per sample was observed, with a range of about 20,000 to 750,000. The Decombinator software suite was used to annotate V, J and CDR3 in the TCR reads. Every sample was subsampled to the same number of TCRs (28,000) for the PS versus PT1 abundance plots. TCRs were defined as expanded if absent before sensitization and observed at least eight times at the 2-week time point. TCRdb passed the public sequencing reads through fastp at Q25 and MiXCR, retaining productive beta sequences. CDR3 protein sequences are deduplicated, and each keeps its most common genes and DNA. TCRdb, not the original authors, processed these V and J calls. The sample table shows 300,000 to 450,000 distinct CDR3 sequences, and approximately 5.1% are seen once. The top ten constitute 2.6% of the sample.

The label giving this sample's time point can be read as: pre-sensitization, week 0. The treatment or condition label corresponds to: therapeutic diphenylcyclopropenone sensitization with weekly scalp DPC. At each patch-test visit, blood was drawn before the patch test was applied. Patients were eligible if aged 18 to 70, diagnosed with alopecia and judged suitable for DPC therapy, and pregnant patients were excluded. Total RNA was extracted from unfractionated whole blood that had been collected in Tempus Blood RNA tubes. With respect to this clonotype: This receptor's antigen is unknown. No base quality values were provided; no much bigger clone lies one nucleotide off.

CDR1 and CDR2 are drawn from the germline V gene: MNHNS, SASEGT. The CDR3 goes from the cysteine to the phenylalanine over 13 residues. The read is trimmed to its CDR3 DNA, 39 bases read in frame from base 1. V loses 1 base, J loses 2 bases, and the germline ends lie 6 bases apart. The chain is encoded by TRBV6-1 joined to TRBJ2-7, with no confidently assigned D gene. The TCR was taken from a woman aged 45 to 65 with alopecia areata. Some clones in this sample may be carry-over from other donors' samples. The starting material was whole blood, obtained in connection with sensitization to the hapten diphenylcyclopropenone (DPC). The CDR3: CASSEVSAYEQYF. The DNA reads as follows: TGTGCCAGCAGTGAAGTCAGTGCCTACGAGCAGTACTTC.